One T cell receptor (beta chain) is described in this entry. The sample comes from a study of blood T cell repertoires in COVID-19. Turning to the study itself: Some COVID-19 samples were acute and others convalescent; all came from the United States, Italy and Spain. Nucleic acid was either cDNA or gDNA, and it came from T cells, B-cell-depleted T cells, or PBMCs.

The repertoire was sequenced with immunoSEQ multiplex PCR; TCRdb's copy has only in-frame clones and lacks some. The sample has just under 50,000 clones, around 84% seen once. The origin of this receptor is a human donor in a cohort sampled during active COVID-19. Sequences were obtained from peripheral blood.

CDR3 amino acids: CASTSGGFNSPLHF. The DNA for the CDR3 is TGTGCCAGTACCTCCGGGGGTTTTAATTCACCCCTCCACTTT. The J gene is TRBJ1-6, the V gene TRBV19, with D possibly being TRBD1 (5 bases). Germline V CDR1 and CDR2: LNHDA, SQIVND (reference sequence). With 7 bases removed from V and 6 bases from J, the gap between germline ends came to 13 bases. This CDR3 contains 14 residues.